The clone carrying this T cell receptor beta chain turned up a few times. What it binds is not known. The CDR3 spans 15 residues. V shed 6 bases and J 2 bases; nucleotides not matched to a gene: 7. Quantitative 5'-RACE with molecular barcodes generated TCR beta libraries. One entry per CDR3 protein, called by TCRdb with MiXCR from the 5' RACE reads. The table has 350,000 to 450,000 distinct CDR3 sequences, roughly 27% seen once. This sample was included in a study of CD8 T cells in ankylosing spondylitis. The study, taken as a whole, reports: Ankylosing spondylitis blood appeared to carry a characteristic TCR beta motif of eight or nine highly homologous variants. Earlier literature documents some of the motif variants in reactive arthritis synovial fluid and blood. Disease-associated clones were CD8+ and fairly uncommon in peripheral blood. The clones that were linked to disease were reported to be significantly enriched in matched synovial fluid samples from ankylosing spondylitis patients.

The chain recombines TRBV12-3 or TRBV12-4 with TRBJ2-5; 9 bases align to TRBD2. The specimen was blood, either unsorted or a sorted T cell fraction (not recorded which). The sequence derives from a male donor with ankylosing spondylitis. The CDR3 is CASSPGGRAQETQYF. In DNA form, the CDR3 reads TGTGCCAGCAGCCCCGGCGGGAGGGCTCAAGAGACCCAGTACTTC.